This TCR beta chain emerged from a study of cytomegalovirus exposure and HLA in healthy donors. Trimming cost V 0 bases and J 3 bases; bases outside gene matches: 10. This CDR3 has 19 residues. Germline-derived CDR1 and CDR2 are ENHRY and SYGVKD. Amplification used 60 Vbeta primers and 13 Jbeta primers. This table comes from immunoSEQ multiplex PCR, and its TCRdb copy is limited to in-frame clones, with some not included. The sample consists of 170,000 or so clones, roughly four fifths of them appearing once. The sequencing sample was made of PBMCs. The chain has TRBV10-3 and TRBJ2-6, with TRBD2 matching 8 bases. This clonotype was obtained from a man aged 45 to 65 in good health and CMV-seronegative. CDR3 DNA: TGTGCCATCAGTGAGTCCATCGGGGGGGCCCCAGGTGGGGCCAACGTCCTGACTTTC. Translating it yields CAISESIGGAPGGANVLTF.